The T cell receptor (beta chain) described here comes from a study of blood T cell repertoires in COVID-19. V was shortened by 3 bases and J by 2 bases, with 5 bases between the two germline ends. This CDR3 has 13 residues. Looked up from germline, CDR1 is MNHEY and CDR2 is SMNVEV (reference sequence). The repertoire was sequenced with immunoSEQ multiplex PCR; TCRdb's copy has only in-frame clones and lacks some. The sample lists about 81,000 clones; about four fifths were seen once. The receptor was isolated from a human donor in a cohort sampled during active COVID-19. The sequenced sample was peripheral blood. The V and J genes are TRBV27 and TRBJ1-5; D uncertain. CDR3 DNA: TGTGCCAGCAGTTTCGTAGGCAATCAGCCCCAGCATTTT. Its translation is CASSFVGNQPQHF.